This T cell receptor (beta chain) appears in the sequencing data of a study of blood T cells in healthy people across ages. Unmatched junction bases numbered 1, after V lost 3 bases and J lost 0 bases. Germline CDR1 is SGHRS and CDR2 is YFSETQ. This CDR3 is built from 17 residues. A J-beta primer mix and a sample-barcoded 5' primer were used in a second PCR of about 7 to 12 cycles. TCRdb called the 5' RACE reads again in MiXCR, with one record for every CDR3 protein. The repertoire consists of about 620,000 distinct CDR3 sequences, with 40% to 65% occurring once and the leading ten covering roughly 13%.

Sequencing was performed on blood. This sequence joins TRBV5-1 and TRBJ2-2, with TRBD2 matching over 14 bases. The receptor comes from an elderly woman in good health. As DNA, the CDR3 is TGCGCCAGCAGCTGGGGACTAGCGGGGGCGAACACCGGGGAGCTGTTTTTT. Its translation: CASSWGLAGANTGELFF.